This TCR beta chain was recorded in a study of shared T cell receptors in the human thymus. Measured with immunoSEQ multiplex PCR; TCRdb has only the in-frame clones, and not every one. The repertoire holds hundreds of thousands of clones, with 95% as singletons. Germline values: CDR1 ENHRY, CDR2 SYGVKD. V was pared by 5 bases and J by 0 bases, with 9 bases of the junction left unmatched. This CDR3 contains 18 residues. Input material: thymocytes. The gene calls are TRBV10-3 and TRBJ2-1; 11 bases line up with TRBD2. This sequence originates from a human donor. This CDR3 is CAISLLAGGFSSYNEQFF. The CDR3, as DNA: TGTGCCATCAGTCTCCTAGCGGGAGGATTTAGCTCCTACAATGAGCAGTTCTTC.